Sequencing of this T cell receptor beta chain was carried out in a study of CD8+CD57+ T cells in acquired aplastic anemia. This clonotype was recorded a few times. Its target is unknown. Study-wide findings and caveats: Between the patient and control groups, CD8+ Simpson's diversity did not differ significantly. Patients shared around 31 CD8+ CDR3 sequences with controls.

Before being chosen for sequencing, patients had shown CD8+CD57+ cell expansion by flow cytometry. All patients had severe acquired aplastic anemia. The template for TCR beta VDJ and CDR3 sequence profiling was genomic DNA. TCRdb re-called the reads through MiXCR, storing one row per CDR3 protein. Of roughly 190,000 distinct CDR3 sequences listed, around half are singletons. The CDR3 is 16 residues long. V was clipped by 3 bases and J by 4 bases; unmatched bases: 9. Germline CDR1 MGHRA, CDR2 YSYEKL. Input material: sorted CD4+, CD8+, or CD8+CD57+ T cells (not recorded which) from PBMCs. The chain couples TRBV4-1 to TRBJ2-1, with TRBD2 matching over 7 bases. The clonotype comes from a human donor with aplastic anemia. The CDR3 here is CASSQRLADAYNEQFF. Here the CDR3 DNA reads TGCGCCAGCAGCCAGCGTCTAGCGGACGCTTACAATGAGCAGTTCTTC.